Listed below are T cell receptor beta chains from one sample, sequenced in a study of blood T cell repertoires in COVID-19. Sequencing was performed with immunoSEQ multiplex PCR; in TCRdb, only in-frame clones are kept and a portion is missing. The sample carries 70,000 to 95,000 clones, 85% to 95% recorded once. The sample comprised peripheral blood. These TCRs come from a woman aged 55-70 years with active COVID-19. The CDR3 runs from the conserved cysteine through the conserved F or W. Each record gives: V gene, J gene, D gene, CDR3 DNA, CDR3 protein. The D gene is left open where the match is weak.

TRBV6-5	TRBJ2-3	-	TGTGCCAGCAGTCCTCTCACAGGGCATACGCAGTATTTT	CASSPLTGHTQYF
TRBV19	TRBJ2-1	TRBD2	TGTGCCAGTAGTATAACGGGAGGGCCATCGAATGAGCAGTTCTTC	CASSITGGPSNEQFF
TRBV5-1	TRBJ1-2	TRBD1	TGCGCCAGCAGCTTATCCGGACAGGGGGCCGGTGGCTACACCTTC	CASSLSGQGAGGYTF
TRBV27	TRBJ2-7	TRBD2	TGTGCCAGCAGTTTAGTAGCGGGAGGTACCTACGAGCAGTACTTC	CASSLVAGGTYEQYF
TRBV5-4	TRBJ2-1	-	TGTGCCAGCAGCATGACAGACAATGAGCAGTTCTTC	CASSMTDNEQFF
TRBV9	TRBJ2-3	TRBD2	TGTGCCAGCAGCGCGGGGGGGATGGGAACAGATACGCAGTATTTT	CASSAGGMGTDTQYF
TRBV19	TRBJ2-7	-	TGTGCCAGTAGTAGAACAGCCCACTCCTACGAGCAGTACTTC	CASSRTAHSYEQYF
TRBV10-3	TRBJ1-5	-	TGTGCCATCACCGCCGGGGGAAACCAGCCCCAGCATTTT	CAITAGGNQPQHF
TRBV3-1/TRBV3-2	TRBJ1-1	-	TGTGCCAGCAGCCAGGGGCGGGGGTTCGGAACTGAAGCTTTCTTT	CASSQGRGFGTEAFF
TRBV27	TRBJ1-6	TRBD1	TGTGCCAGCAAAGGGCAGGGGGCTGTAGAGTCACCCCTCCACTTT	CASKGQGAVESPLHF
TRBV24-1	TRBJ2-1	TRBD1	TGTGCCACCAGTGACCCGGACAGGGGAACCTACAATGAGCAGTTCTTC	CATSDPDRGTYNEQFF